This TCR beta chain appears in the sequencing data of a study of siplizumab effects on memory and regulatory T cells. Overall study results and limits: It was never confirmed that proliferating Tregs from siplizumab cultures were suppressive. Unstimulated naive T cells seemed to show more diversity than memory cells did, and they also seemed to be among the major contributors to the alloresponse. Siplizumab brought about a significant reduction in alloreactive sequences traceable to unstimulated CD4+ memory cells.

Looked up from germline, CDR1 is LNHDA and CDR2 is SQIVND (reference sequence). The CDR3 has 15 residues. V was cut by 3 bases and J by 0 bases, with 9 bases left in between. On this clone itself: Its target is unknown.

Sequencing of each sample assayed roughly 10^5 TCR templates. Sequencing used immunoSEQ multiplex PCR; TCRdb keeps in-frame clones, though not all of them. The data contain approximately 110,000 clones, about 92% of them seen just once; the ten biggest clones take up approximately 0.32%. This sequence was found in a human donor in good health. The sample consisted of CD4+ T cells sorted from blood. This sequence joins TRBV19 and TRBJ1-3; D is uncertain. As DNA, the CDR3 is TGTGCCAGTAGTATGACGGGGAGCTCTGGAAACACCATATATTTT. Protein sequence: CASSMTGSSGNTIYF. The variable domain in full, completed from reference TRBV19 and TRBJ1-3, reads DGGITQSPKYLFRKEGQNVTLSCEQNLNHDAMYWYRQDPGQGLRLIYYSQIVNDFQKGDIAEGYSVSREKKESFPLTVTSAQKNPTAFYLCASSMTGSSGNTIYFGEGSWLTVV.